This is a list of T cell receptor beta chains from one sample in a study of T cells in Graves' hyperthyroidism and ophthalmopathy. One entry per CDR3 protein, called by TCRdb with MiXCR from the multiplex PCR reads. The sample lists fewer than 750,000 distinct CDR3 sequences, 13% to 15% seen once, with around an eighth in the top ten. Sequenced sample: blood. The origin of the receptors is a woman aged 50 to 60 with Graves' ophthalmopathy. Each CDR3 is given with its conserved first and last residue. A D gene is named only where the DNA matches it firmly. Some rows have no size entry. The others give once, few or many, or a class for an expanded clone.

TRBD1	TRBV15	many	17	TRBJ1-5	TGTGCCACCAGCAGTACCGGACAGGGTGGGGGCAATCAGCCCCAGCATTTT	CATSSTGQGGGNQPQHF
TRBD1	TRBV6-5	many	15	TRBJ1-5	TGTGCCAGCAGTTACGCAGGGGGCAGGCGTCAGCCCCAGCATTTT	CASSYAGGRRQPQHF
TRBD1	TRBV7-7	many	14	TRBJ2-1	TGTGCTAGCAGCTCCTTGGGACAGATCGATGAGCAGTTCTTC	CASSSLGQIDEQFF
NA	TRBV19	few	15	TRBJ1-2	TGTGCCAGTAGTATGGGGCTGACAGGAGGCTATGGCTACACCTTC	CASSMGLTGGYGYTF
NA	TRBV28	NA	13	TRBJ1-4	TGTGCCAGCAGTTTAAACCCAGAGGAAAAACTGTTTTTT	CASSLNPEEKLFF
NA	TRBV5-1	many	16	TRBJ2-3	TGCGCCAGCAGCTTGGAATATCGGTTGGGCACAGATACGCAGTATTTT	CASSLEYRLGTDTQYF
NA	TRBV18	many	16	TRBJ2-3	TGTGCCAGCTCACCACCCTCTGCGGGAATGTATGATACGCAGTATTTT	CASSPPSAGMYDTQYF
NA	TRBV5-1	few	15	TRBJ1-1	TGCGCCAGCAGCTTGGGACAGCTACGAGGAACTGAAGCTTTCTTT	CASSLGQLRGTEAFF
TRBD2	TRBV5-1	NA	16	TRBJ2-2	TGCGCCAGCAGCGCGCTAGCGGGAGATGATACCGGGGAGCTGTTTTTT	CASSALAGDDTGELFF
TRBD2	TRBV15	few	16	TRBJ2-3	TGTGCCACCAGCAGGGGGACTAGCGGTGGGACAGATACGCAGTATTTT	CATSRGTSGGTDTQYF
NA	TRBV28	few	15	TRBJ2-7	TGTGCCAGCAGTTATAACAGTGAGAGCTCCTACGAGCAGTACTTC	CASSYNSESSYEQYF
TRBD2	TRBV7-2	many	15	TRBJ2-7	TGTGCCAGCAGCGCGACTAGCGGGGGGACTTACGAGCAGTACTTC	CASSATSGGTYEQYF
TRBD1	TRBV2	many	14	TRBJ1-4	TGTGCCAGCAGCGAGGACAGGAGTAATGAAAAACTGTTTTTT	CASSEDRSNEKLFF
NA	TRBV27	few	14	TRBJ1-4	TGTGCCAGCAGTGCCAGTACAACTAATGAAAAACTGTTTTTT	CASSASTTNEKLFF
NA	TRBV12-5	many	11	TRBJ2-1	TGTGCTAGTGGTCACTACAATGAGCAGTTCTTC	CASGHYNEQFF
NA	TRBV12-3/TRBV12-4	many	16	TRBJ2-6	TGTGCCAGCAGTCCCGTTTTGGGGGCTGGGGCCAACGTCCTGACTTTC	CASSPVLGAGANVLTF
NA	TRBV12-3/TRBV12-4	many	14	TRBJ2-7	TGTGCCAGCAGTTTAGTTGGGCTACTTTACGAGCAGTACTTC	CASSLVGLLYEQYF
NA	TRBV24-1	NA	13	TRBJ2-5	TGTGCCACCAGTGATTGGGGGCAAGAGACCCAGTACTTC	CATSDWGQETQYF
NA	TRBV27	few	16	TRBJ2-2	TGTGCCAGCAGTTTATCGCCGCGACGGGTTACCGGGGAGCTGTTTTTT	CASSLSPRRVTGELFF
NA	TRBV6-2/TRBV6-3	few	15	TRBJ2-7	TGTGCCAGCAGGATACGGGATGTCCTTGGCTACGAGCAGTACTTC	CASRIRDVLGYEQYF
TRBD1	TRBV20-1	many	15	TRBJ1-1	TGCAGTGCCCCGACTACAGACAGGGGTAACACTGAAGCTTTCTTT	CSAPTTDRGNTEAFF
TRBD2	TRBV20-1	many	17	TRBJ2-5	TGCAGTGCTAGGGGTGGACTAGCGGGACTGTCGGTGGAGACCCAGTACTTC	CSARGGLAGLSVETQYF
TRBD2	TRBV7-8	many	16	TRBJ2-7	TGTGCCAGCAGCTCGAAGCCGGGACTAGTATCCTACGAGCAGTACTTC	CASSSKPGLVSYEQYF
TRBD1	TRBV27	many	16	TRBJ2-7	TGTGCCAGCAGTACCCTCCGAGGGGGCAGCAGGGACGAGCAGTACTTC	CASSTLRGGSRDEQYF
TRBD2	TRBV14	many	16	TRBJ2-3	TGTGCCAGCAGCCAATACGGACTAGCGGGAACCGATACGCAGTATTTT	CASSQYGLAGTDTQYF
TRBD2	TRBV6-1	many	16	TRBJ2-1	TGTGCCAGCAGTGGACCGCTAGCGGGAGGGGAGAATGAGCAGTTCTTC	CASSGPLAGGENEQFF
TRBD1	TRBV5-1	many	15	TRBJ1-5	TGCGCCAGCAGCGTGGACAGGGGGCCAAATCAGCCCCAGCATTTT	CASSVDRGPNQPQHF
NA	TRBV27	NA	15	TRBJ2-7	TGTACCAGCAGTTTAGTGGCTAGTGGTGCCTACGAGCAGTACTTC	CTSSLVASGAYEQYF
TRBD1	TRBV7-2	many	13	TRBJ2-7	TGTGCCAGCACGATGGGACAGGGGACCGAGCAGTACTTC	CASTMGQGTEQYF
NA	TRBV6-6	many	16	TRBJ2-7	TGTGCCAGCAGTTACTCACCCGGGACTGCTTCCTACGAGCAGTACTTC	CASSYSPGTASYEQYF
NA	TRBV5-8	many	12	TRBJ2-7	TGTGCCAGCGGGCAGGGAGCCTACGAGCAGTACTTC	CASGQGAYEQYF
NA	TRBV7-2	many	12	TRBJ2-3	TGTGCCAGCAGCCACCGACTAGATACGCAGTATTTT	CASSHRLDTQYF
NA	TRBV29-1	NA	12	TRBJ1-1	TGCAGCGTTCAGGAACGGGATACTGAAGCTTTCTTT	CSVQERDTEAFF
NA	TRBV28	few	14	TRBJ1-5	TGTGCCAGCAAGGGTCTCGGTGGGTCAGGGCCCCAGCATTTT	CASKGLGGSGPQHF
NA	TRBV20-1	few	10	TRBJ2-7	TGCAGTGCTTACAGGGTCGAGCAGTACTTC	CSAYRVEQYF
NA	TRBV6-1	NA	15	TRBJ2-7	TGTGCCAGCAGTGAACAGCCTCAGGGGGGCTACGAGCAGTACTTC	CASSEQPQGGYEQYF
NA	TRBV7-2	many	13	TRBJ1-5	TGTGCCAGCAGCCAATCCCTAGATCAGCCCCAGCATTTT	CASSQSLDQPQHF
NA	TRBV10-3	NA	14	TRBJ1-1	TGTGCCATCAGTGTTGGAATAGGGAACACTGAAGCTTTCTTT	CAISVGIGNTEAFF